This T cell receptor beta chain stems from a study of Graves' ophthalmopathy and Graves' hyperthyroidism. Looking at the study overall: The collection of peripheral blood took place at initial diagnosis, before any treatment. Study-level points and caveats: Using a 13-signature model, the authors split ophthalmopathy from stable hyperthyroidism, with 87.88% sensitivity and 70% to 83% specificity. Blood also held most thyroid clonotypes expanded above 0.001 frequency.

Researchers took RNA transcripts and amplified TCR beta CDR3 regions from them. An opening RT-PCR round employed HTBI primers and preceded a second-round multiplex PCR. MiXCR was run by TCRdb on the multiplex PCR reads, yielding one entry per CDR3 protein. This table holds 740,000 or so distinct CDR3 sequences, roughly two fifths found once. Lactation, pregnancy, uncontrolled infections and other autoimmune diseases were all grounds for excluding patients. J was trimmed by 5 bases and V by 0 bases; bases with no gene match: 5. The length of the CDR3 is 15 residues. Germline loops: CDR1 LNHNV, CDR2 YYDKDF (reference sequence). This clonotype was detected many times. Its antigen is as yet unknown.

V and J are TRBV15 and TRBJ1-1, with 8 positions matching TRBD1. The origin of this receptor is an adult man with Graves' ophthalmopathy. Sequencing used peripheral blood. CDR3 sequence reads: CATSRDRGRVTEAFF. DNA of the CDR3: TGTGCCACCAGCAGAGACAGGGGGCGGGTGACTGAAGCTTTCTTT.